The 23 T cell receptor beta chains below come from one sample, sequenced in a study of CD8 T cells in Susac syndrome. The RNA, 0.5 to 1 ug, was put through reverse transcription using random hexamers. TCRdb re-called the immunoSEQ multiplex PCR reads through MiXCR, storing one row per CDR3 protein. This sample has a few hundred thousand distinct CDR3 sequences; around 89% occur once, and the top ten carry 0.18%. Sequenced: CD8+ T cells from PBMCs. The receptors were sampled from a human donor with multiple sclerosis.

V usage is TRBV5-1 and J usage is TRBJ2-5; D possibly matches TRBD1 or TRBD2 (6 bases each). Germline V gene sequence: CDR1 SGHRS, CDR2 YFSETQ. V was clipped by 2 bases and J by 6 bases, with 17 bases between them. The CDR3 has 15 residues. The CDR3 DNA reads as TGCGCCAGCAGCTTAGCCCGGGGGCGCTTGAAGACCCAGTACTTC. Its translation is CASSLARGRLKTQYF.

This chain joins TRBV15 and TRBJ2-5; 7 bases match TRBD2. The germline V gene encodes CDR1 LNHNV and CDR2 YYDKDF (reference sequence). The CDR3 spans 14 residues. The V gene end was trimmed by 4 bases and the J gene end by 2 bases; junction bases not matched to a gene: 4. The CDR3 bases are TGTGCCACCAGCATGACTAGCACTCAAGAGACCCAGTACTTC. This codes for CATSMTSTQETQYF.

The chain recombines TRBV12-3 or TRBV12-4 with TRBJ2-1, with 8 positions matching TRBD1. V gave up 5 bases and J gave up 7 bases; unmatched junction bases: 10. The CDR3 contains 15 residues. The CDR3 DNA is TGTGCCAGCAGTCTTGGGGGACAGGTGAGGAATGAGCAGTTCTTC. It translates to CASSLGGQVRNEQFF.

CDR3 in amino acids: CASGTSSGTGELFF. CDR3 bases: TGTGCCAGCGGCACTAGCAGCGGAACCGGGGAGCTGTTTTTT. The rearrangement joins TRBV6-2 or TRBV6-3 to TRBJ2-2, with a tentative D call TRBD2 (6 bases). CDR1 MNHEY and CDR2 SVGEGT come from the germline V gene. The CDR3 totals 14 residues. V was clipped by 8 bases and J by 5 bases, with 15 bases between them.

This clonotype has only a few counts. This chain links TRBV12-3 or TRBV12-4 with TRBJ2-1, with TRBD2 matching over 7 bases. The CDR3 runs 12 residues. V was pared by 5 bases and J by 14 bases, with 9 bases of the junction left unmatched. This CDR3 reads CASSPLAGREFF. The CDR3 nucleotides are TGTGCCAGCAGTCCCCTGGCGGGGAGGGAGTTCTTC.

This clonotype was seen a single time. V is TRBV30 and J is TRBJ2-7, with D uncertain. CDR1 is GTSNPN and CDR2 is SVGIG in the germline V gene (reference sequence). There are 13 residues in the CDR3. V was shortened by 2 bases and J by 3 bases, with 11 bases between the two germline ends. The CDR3 region is CAWSTVGNYEQYF. The CDR3, as DNA: TGTGCCTGGAGTACAGTGGGGAACTACGAGCAGTACTTC.

This clonotype was seen only once. The chain combines TRBV10-2 with TRBJ1-1, with unresolved D. Trimming took off 2 bases at V and 4 bases at J, with 8 bases between the two ends. This CDR3 spans 13 amino acids. Per the germline V gene, CDR1 is WSHSY and CDR2 is SAAADI. CDR3 in amino acids: CASSERWGTEAFF. CDR3 DNA: TGCGCCAGCAGTGAGAGGTGGGGCACTGAAGCTTTCTTT.

The chain has TRBV14 and TRBJ1-2; D not certain. V was cut by 5 bases and J by 6 bases, with 10 bases left in between. The germline V gene has CDR1 SGHDN and CDR2 FVKESK. The CDR3 is made up of 12 amino acids. CDR3 in DNA: TGTGCCAGCAGCTTGGAAGAGCATGGCTACACCTTC. Its translation: CASSLEEHGYTF. Supplemented by reference TRBV14 and TRBJ1-2, the full variable domain reads EAGVTQFPSHSVIEKGQTVTLRCDPISGHDNLYWYRRVMGKEIKFLLHFVKESKQDESGMPNNRFLAERTGGTYSTLKVQPAELEDSGVYFCASSLEEHGYTFGSGTRLTVV.

The chain recombines TRBV4-2 with TRBJ1-1; D remains unclear. This CDR3 is 12 amino acids long. The germline V and J ends were trimmed by 1 base and 8 bases, with 8 bases remaining between them. Germline assignment: CDR1 LGHNA and CDR2 YNFKEQ. The CDR3 nucleotides read TGTGCCAGCAGCCAAGCGGGGAGCGAAGCTTTCTTT. Amino acids: CASSQAGSEAFF.

The chain links TRBV6-2 or TRBV6-3 to TRBJ1-1, with no clear D. This CDR3 contains 13 residues. Germline lookup yields CDR1 MNHEY and CDR2 SVGEGT. Trimming removed 6 bases from V and 1 base from J, with 9 bases in between. CDR3 in DNA: TGTGCCAGCAGACCCCGACCGAACACTGAAGCTTTCTTT. It codes for CASRPRPNTEAFF.

This chain joins TRBV20-1 and TRBJ2-7; 7 positions match TRBD2. This CDR3 spans 18 amino acids. CDR1 is DFQATT and CDR2 is SNEGSKA in the germline V gene (reference sequence). J gave up 2 bases and V 3 bases, and 19 bases lay outside the gene matches. The CDR3: CSASGRENFGSLPYEQYF. CDR3 coding DNA: TGCAGTGCTAGTGGGCGGGAGAATTTCGGAAGTCTCCCCTACGAGCAGTACTTC.

The chain uses TRBV10-3 and TRBJ2-1; D uncertain. Germline V gene lookup returns CDR1 ENHRY and CDR2 SYGVKD. V shed 2 bases and J shed 8 bases, with 7 bases lying between them. The CDR3 has 12 residues. CDR3 nucleotide sequence: TGTGCCATCAGTGAGGGCTTTTATGAGCAGTTCTTC. It yields the protein CAISEGFYEQFF.

The chain uses TRBV30 and TRBJ2-7; D possibly corresponds to TRBD2 (5 bases). Trimming left V 2 bases short and J 1 base short, with 9 bases between. The germline gives CDR1 GTSNPN, CDR2 SVGIG (reference sequence). The CDR3 consists of 13 residues. The CDR3 here is CAWSPEASYEQYF. The CDR3 nucleotides read TGTGCCTGGAGTCCGGAGGCGTCCTACGAGCAGTACTTC.

The genes are TRBV7-8 and TRBJ1-5, with D possibly matching TRBD1 (6 bases). V lost 3 bases and J 3 bases, leaving 12 bases between the germline ends. This CDR3 is built from 15 residues. Germline V gene data show CDR1 as SGHVS and CDR2 as FQNEAQ. Here the CDR3 reads CASSFKDSPNQPQHF. As DNA, the CDR3 is TGTGCCAGCAGCTTTAAGGACAGCCCCAATCAGCCCCAGCATTTT.

The rearrangement links TRBV3-1 to TRBJ2-7, with 13 bases aligning to TRBD2. In germline, CDR1 is LGHDT, CDR2 YNNKEL (reference sequence). The CDR3 sequence is 15 residues long. Trimming cost V 4 bases and J 4 bases; bases outside gene matches: 4. As DNA, the CDR3 is TGTGCCAGCAGCCCGTCACTAGCGGGAGGGTACGAGCAGTACTTC. Translated: CASSPSLAGGYEQYF.

This chain joins TRBV3-1 and TRBJ2-5; D not resolved. This CDR3 contains 10 residues. Germline V CDR1 and CDR2: LGHDT, YNNKEL (reference sequence). V lost 8 bases and J 10 bases, leaving 11 bases between the germline ends. The CDR3 sequence is CASGPPDQYF. CDR3 coding DNA: TGTGCCAGCGGGCCGCCCGACCAGTACTTC.

This chain links TRBV6-2 or TRBV6-3 with TRBJ2-3, with D perhaps matching TRBD1 or TRBD2 (5 bases each). This CDR3 region has 14 residues. From germline, CDR1 is MNHEY and CDR2 SVGEGT. V was shortened by 6 bases and J by 10 bases, with 20 bases between the two germline ends. The CDR3 loop is CASRQPGRPVAQYF. The CDR3 coding sequence is TGTGCCAGCAGACAACCGGGACGGCCAGTGGCGCAGTATTTT.

V is TRBV20-1 and J is TRBJ1-5; no reliable D call. Trimming cost V 3 bases and J 7 bases, with 19 bases left between them. This CDR3 has 15 residues. Germline assignment: CDR1 DFQATT and CDR2 SNEGSKA (reference sequence). The CDR3 DNA follows: TGCAGTGCTAGGGAGGGAGTAGGTGGATTACAGCCCCAGCATTTT. It is translated as CSAREGVGGLQPQHF.

This chain connects TRBV27 to TRBJ2-7, with TRBD1 matching over 8 bases. The germline gives CDR1 MNHEY, CDR2 SMNVEV (reference sequence). V gave up 4 bases and J gave up 7 bases; unmatched junction bases: 3. The CDR3 has 12 amino acids. The DNA of the CDR3 is TGTGCCAGCAGTTCCCGGGACAGGGAGCAGTACTTC. Protein: CASSSRDREQYF.

This chain uses TRBV20-1 with TRBJ2-7; D is perhaps TRBD1 (5 bases). V lost 1 base to trimming and J lost 0 bases, with 13 bases between them. The CDR3 consists of 15 residues. Germline CDR1 and CDR2: DFQATT and SNEGSKA (reference sequence). The CDR3 here is CSARGARTPSYEQYF. The CDR3 nucleotides read TGCAGTGCTAGAGGGGCACGGACACCCTCCTACGAGCAGTACTTC.

CDR3 in amino acids: CASSQDGSTIVHEQYF. CDR3 nucleotides: TGCGCCAGCAGCCAAGATGGGAGCACTATAGTCCACGAGCAGTACTTC. The V gene is TRBV4-1, the J gene TRBJ2-7; D may be TRBD2 (5 bases). V was shortened by 0 bases and J by 5 bases, with 17 bases between the two germline ends. CDR3 length: 16 amino acids. CDR1 and CDR2 from the germline V gene are MGHRA and YSYEKL.

The rearrangement joins TRBV28 to TRBJ2-3, with D possibly TRBD2 on 7 matching bases. Germline V gene lookup returns CDR1 MDHEN and CDR2 SYDVKM. The CDR3 extends over 15 amino acids. Between the trimmed V and J ends, which lost 3 bases and 2 bases, there was a span of 12 bases. CDR3 in amino acids: CASSLGGAITDTQYF. The CDR3 DNA reads TGTGCCAGCAGTTTGGGGGGGGCGATCACAGATACGCAGTATTTT.

V gene TRBV7-9 combines with J gene TRBJ2-3, with 14 positions matching TRBD2. This CDR3 region has 18 residues. Losses at the gene ends were 4 bases for V and 6 bases for J; bases not matched to a gene: 12. Germline CDR1 reads SEHNR; CDR2 reads FQNEAQ (reference sequence). The CDR3 DNA reads as TGTGCCAGCAGCTCAACCCGACTAGCGGGGGGGCTATTGGATACGCAGTATTTT. Its protein product is CASSSTRLAGGLLDTQYF.